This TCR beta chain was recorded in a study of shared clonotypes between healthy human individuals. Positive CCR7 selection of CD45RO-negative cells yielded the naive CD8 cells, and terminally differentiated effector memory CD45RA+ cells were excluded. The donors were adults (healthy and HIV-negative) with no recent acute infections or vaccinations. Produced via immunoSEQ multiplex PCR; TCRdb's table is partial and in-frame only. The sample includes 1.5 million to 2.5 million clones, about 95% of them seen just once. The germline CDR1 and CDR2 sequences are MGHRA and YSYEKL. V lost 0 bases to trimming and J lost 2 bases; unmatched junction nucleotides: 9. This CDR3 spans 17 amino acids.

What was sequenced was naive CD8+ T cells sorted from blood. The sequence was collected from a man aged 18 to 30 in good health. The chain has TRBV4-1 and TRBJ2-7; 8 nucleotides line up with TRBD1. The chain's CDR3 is CASSQDKATGGTYEQYF. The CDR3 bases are TGCGCCAGCAGCCAAGATAAGGCTACAGGGGGAACCTACGAGCAGTACTTC.